Presented here are 2 T cell receptor beta chains from one specimen sequenced in a study of beta chain features in type 1 diabetes. General study results and limits: TCRB CDR3 length was moderately but significantly reduced in all four CD4+ subsets of Type 1 diabetes patients.

What was sequenced were expressed TCRB transcripts, since all of the isolated RNA had been reverse transcribed. Profiling relied on immunoSEQ multiplex PCR, and the TCRdb table lists in-frame clones only, not all of them. In the table there are around 710,000 clones, 9.5% to 15% of which are singletons. These receptors are not linked to any known antigen. Source material: naive CD4+ T cells from blood. Receptors were obtained from a young man with type 1 diabetes.

In its sample, this clone was seen a few times. This chain connects TRBV6-5 to TRBJ1-2, with no clear D. Trimming took off 5 bases at V and 2 bases at J, with 15 bases between the two ends. The CDR3 runs to 15 residues. Germline values: CDR1 MNHEY, CDR2 SVGAGI. DNA of the CDR3: TGTGCCAGCAGTCGGCCGGGCCCGGGGAACTATGGCTACACCTTC. This codes for CASSRPGPGNYGYTF.

This clone has more than one count but fewer than ten. The DNA for the CDR3 is TGTGCCAGCAGCCCGGGGGACTCATCCTACGAGCAGTACTTC. Its translation: CASSPGDSSYEQYF. This chain connects TRBV7-2 to TRBJ2-7; weak D call: TRBD2 (6 bases). Trimming left V 5 bases short and J 1 base short, with 12 bases between. The germline V gene has CDR1 SGHTA and CDR2 FQGNSA. The CDR3 extends over 14 amino acids. The full variable domain, in which reference TRBV7-2 and TRBJ2-7 provide the parts outside the CDR3, is GAGVSQSPSNKVTEKGKDVELRCDPISGHTALYWYRQSLGQGLEFLIYFQGNSAPDKSGLPSDRFSAERTGGSVSTLTIQRTQQEDSAVYLCASSPGDSSYEQYFGPGTRLTVT.